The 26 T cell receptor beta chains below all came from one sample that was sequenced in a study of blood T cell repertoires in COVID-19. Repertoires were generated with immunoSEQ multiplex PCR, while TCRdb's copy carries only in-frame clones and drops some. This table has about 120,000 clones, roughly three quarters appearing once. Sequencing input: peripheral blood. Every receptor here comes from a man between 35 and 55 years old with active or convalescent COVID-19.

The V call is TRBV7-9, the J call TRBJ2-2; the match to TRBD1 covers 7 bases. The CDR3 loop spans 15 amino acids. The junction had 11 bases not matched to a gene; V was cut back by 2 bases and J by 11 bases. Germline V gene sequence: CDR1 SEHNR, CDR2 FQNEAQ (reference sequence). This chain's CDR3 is CASSLPGRTGAELFF. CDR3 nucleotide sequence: TGTGCCAGCAGCTTACCGGGGCGGACAGGAGCAGAGCTGTTTTTT. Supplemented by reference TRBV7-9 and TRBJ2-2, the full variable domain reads DTGVSQNPRHKITKRGQNVTFRCDPISEHNRLYWYRQTLGQGPEFLTYFQNEAQLEKSRLLSDRFSAERPKGSFSTLEIQRTEQGDSAMYLCASSLPGRTGAELFFGEGSRLTVL.

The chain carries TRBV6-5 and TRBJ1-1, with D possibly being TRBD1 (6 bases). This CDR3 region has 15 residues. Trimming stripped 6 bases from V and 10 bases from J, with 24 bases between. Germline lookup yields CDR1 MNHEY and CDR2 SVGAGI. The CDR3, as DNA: TGTGCCAGCAGACCCGGACAGTTCTCGGTCGGTGGAGCTTTCTTT. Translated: CASRPGQFSVGGAFF.

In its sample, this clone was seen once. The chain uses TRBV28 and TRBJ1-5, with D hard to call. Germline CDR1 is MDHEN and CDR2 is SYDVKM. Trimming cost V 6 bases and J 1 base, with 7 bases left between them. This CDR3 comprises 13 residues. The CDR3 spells CASRSGSNQPQHF. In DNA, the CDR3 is TGTGCCAGCAGATCAGGAAGCAATCAGCCCCAGCATTTT.

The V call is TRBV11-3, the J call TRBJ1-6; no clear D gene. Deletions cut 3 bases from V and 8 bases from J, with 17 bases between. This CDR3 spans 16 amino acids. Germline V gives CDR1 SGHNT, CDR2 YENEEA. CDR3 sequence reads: CASSLAFSGGDSPLHF. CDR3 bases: TGTGCCAGCAGCTTGGCCTTCTCAGGCGGGGATTCACCCCTCCACTTT.

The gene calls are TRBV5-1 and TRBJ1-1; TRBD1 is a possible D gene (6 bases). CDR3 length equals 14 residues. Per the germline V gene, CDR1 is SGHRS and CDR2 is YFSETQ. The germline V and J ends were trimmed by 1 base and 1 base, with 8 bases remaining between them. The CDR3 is CASSLLGANTEAFF. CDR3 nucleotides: TGCGCCAGCAGCTTGCTGGGGGCGAACACTGAAGCTTTCTTT.

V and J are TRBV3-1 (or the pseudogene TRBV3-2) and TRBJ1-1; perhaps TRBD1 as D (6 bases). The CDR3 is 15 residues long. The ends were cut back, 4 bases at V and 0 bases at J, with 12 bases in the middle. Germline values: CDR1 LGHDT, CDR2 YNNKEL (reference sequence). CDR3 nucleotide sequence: TGTGCCAGCAGCCGGCAGGGGATAATGAACACTGAAGCTTTCTTT. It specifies CASSRQGIMNTEAFF.

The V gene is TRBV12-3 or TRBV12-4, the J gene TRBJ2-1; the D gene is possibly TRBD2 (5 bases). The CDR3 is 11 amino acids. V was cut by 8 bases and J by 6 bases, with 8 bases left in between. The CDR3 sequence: CASGGGNEQFF. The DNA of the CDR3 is TGTGCCAGCGGAGGTGGCAATGAGCAGTTCTTC.

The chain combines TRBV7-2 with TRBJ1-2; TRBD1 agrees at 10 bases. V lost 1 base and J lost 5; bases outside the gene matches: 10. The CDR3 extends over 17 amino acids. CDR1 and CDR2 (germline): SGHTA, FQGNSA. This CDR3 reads CASSLDQLTGGWYGYTF. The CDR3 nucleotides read TGTGCCAGCAGCTTAGACCAATTGACAGGGGGCTGGTATGGCTACACCTTC.

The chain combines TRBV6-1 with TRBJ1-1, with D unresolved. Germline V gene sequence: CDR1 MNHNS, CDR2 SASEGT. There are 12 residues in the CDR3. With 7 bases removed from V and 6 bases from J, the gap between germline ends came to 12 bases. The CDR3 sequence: CASMEQSAEAFF. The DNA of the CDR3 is TGTGCCAGCATGGAACAAAGCGCTGAAGCTTTCTTT.

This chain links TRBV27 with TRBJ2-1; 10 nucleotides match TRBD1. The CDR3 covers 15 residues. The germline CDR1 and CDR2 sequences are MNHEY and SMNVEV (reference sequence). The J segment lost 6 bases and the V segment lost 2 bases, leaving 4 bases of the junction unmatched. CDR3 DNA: TGTGCCAGCAGTTTACCCGGGACAGGGGCCAATGAGCAGTTCTTC. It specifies CASSLPGTGANEQFF.

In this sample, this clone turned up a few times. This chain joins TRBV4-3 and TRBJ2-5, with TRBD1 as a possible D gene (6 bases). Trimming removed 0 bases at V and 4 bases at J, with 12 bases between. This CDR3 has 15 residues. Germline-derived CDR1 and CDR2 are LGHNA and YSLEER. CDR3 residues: CASSQDTGSGETQYF. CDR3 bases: TGCGCCAGCAGCCAAGACACAGGGTCGGGAGAGACCCAGTACTTC.

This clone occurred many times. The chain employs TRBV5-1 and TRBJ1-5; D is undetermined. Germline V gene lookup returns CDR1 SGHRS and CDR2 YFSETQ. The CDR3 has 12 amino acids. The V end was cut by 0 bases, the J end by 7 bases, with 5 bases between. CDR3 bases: TGCGCCAGCAGCTTGGATGGCCAGCCCCAGCATTTT. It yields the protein CASSLDGQPQHF.

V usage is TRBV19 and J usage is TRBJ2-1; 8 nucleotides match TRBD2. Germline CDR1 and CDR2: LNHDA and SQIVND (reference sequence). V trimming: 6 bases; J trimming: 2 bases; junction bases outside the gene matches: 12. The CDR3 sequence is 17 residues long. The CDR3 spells CASSPTSGISPYNEQFF. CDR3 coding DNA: TGTGCCAGTAGCCCTACTAGCGGCATAAGCCCCTACAATGAGCAGTTCTTC.

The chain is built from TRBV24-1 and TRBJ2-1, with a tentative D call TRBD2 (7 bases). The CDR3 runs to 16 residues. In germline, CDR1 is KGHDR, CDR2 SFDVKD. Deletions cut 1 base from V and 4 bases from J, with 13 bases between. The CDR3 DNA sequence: TGTGCCACCAGTGATTTAGGGGGGGGGCCTTACAATGAGCAGTTCTTC. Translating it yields CATSDLGGGPYNEQFF.

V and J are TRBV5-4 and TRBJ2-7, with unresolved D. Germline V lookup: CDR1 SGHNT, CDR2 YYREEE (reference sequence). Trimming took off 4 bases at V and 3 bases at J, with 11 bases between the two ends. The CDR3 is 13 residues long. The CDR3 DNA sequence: TGTGCCAGCAGCCTTATTCCTCTCTACGAGCAGTACTTC. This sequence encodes CASSLIPLYEQYF.

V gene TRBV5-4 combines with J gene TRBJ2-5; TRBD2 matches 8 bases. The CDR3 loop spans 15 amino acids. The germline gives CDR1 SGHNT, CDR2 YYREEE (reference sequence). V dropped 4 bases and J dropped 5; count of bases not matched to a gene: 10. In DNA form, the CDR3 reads TGTGCCAGCAGCCGTGGTGGCGGCGGGGGGGAGACCCAGTACTTC. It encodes CASSRGGGGGETQYF.

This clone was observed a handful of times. For the CDR3, the DNA is TGCGCCAGCAGCTTTGCCGGGGGGGCCGCTAGTGGGGAGACCCAGTACTTC. Translating it yields CASSFAGGAASGETQYF. The chain is built from TRBV5-1 and TRBJ2-5, with 8 positions matching TRBD2. The CDR3 is made up of 17 amino acids. Looked up from germline, CDR1 is SGHRS and CDR2 is YFSETQ. With 2 bases clipped from V and 5 bases from J, the junction kept 14 bases outside the gene matches.

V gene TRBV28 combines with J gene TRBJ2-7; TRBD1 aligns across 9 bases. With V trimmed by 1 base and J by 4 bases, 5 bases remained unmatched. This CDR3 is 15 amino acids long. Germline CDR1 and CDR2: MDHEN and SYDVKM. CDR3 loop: CASSLLGDRDYEQYF. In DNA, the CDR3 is TGTGCCAGCAGTTTATTAGGGGACAGGGATTACGAGCAGTACTTC.

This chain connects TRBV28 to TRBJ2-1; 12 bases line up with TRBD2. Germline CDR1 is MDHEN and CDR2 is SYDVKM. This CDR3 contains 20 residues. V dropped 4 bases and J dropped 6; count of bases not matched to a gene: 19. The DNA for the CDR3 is TGTGCCAGCAGTTCCCCCTGGACTAGCGGGGTTCCGGAGCGCCTCAATGAGCAGTTCTTC. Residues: CASSSPWTSGVPERLNEQFF.

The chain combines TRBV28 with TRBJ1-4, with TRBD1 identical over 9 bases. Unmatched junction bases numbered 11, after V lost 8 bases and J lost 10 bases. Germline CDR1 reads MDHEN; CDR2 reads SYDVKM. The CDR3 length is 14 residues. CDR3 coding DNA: TGTGCCAGCGTATCCACAGGGGGCGTTGGAAAACTGTTTTTT. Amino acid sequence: CASVSTGGVGKLFF.

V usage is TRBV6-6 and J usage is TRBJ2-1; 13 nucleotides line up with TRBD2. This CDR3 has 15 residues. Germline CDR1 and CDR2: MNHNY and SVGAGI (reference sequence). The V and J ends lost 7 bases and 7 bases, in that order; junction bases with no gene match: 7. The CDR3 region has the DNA TGTGCCAGCACATACCCGGGACTAGCGGGAAATGAGCAGTTCTTC. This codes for CASTYPGLAGNEQFF.

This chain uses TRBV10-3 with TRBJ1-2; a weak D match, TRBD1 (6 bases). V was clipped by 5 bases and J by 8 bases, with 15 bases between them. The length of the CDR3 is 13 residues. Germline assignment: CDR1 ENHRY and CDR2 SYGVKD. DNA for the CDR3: TGTGCCATCAGTCCTACCGGGACAAGAGGCTACACCTTC. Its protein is CAISPTGTRGYTF.

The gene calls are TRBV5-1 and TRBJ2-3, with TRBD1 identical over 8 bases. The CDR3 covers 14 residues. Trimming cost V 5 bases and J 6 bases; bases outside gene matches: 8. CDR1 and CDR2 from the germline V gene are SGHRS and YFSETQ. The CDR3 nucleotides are TGCGCCAGCAGTCCTCAGGGGGCGGCCGATACGCAGTATTTT. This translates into CASSPQGAADTQYF.

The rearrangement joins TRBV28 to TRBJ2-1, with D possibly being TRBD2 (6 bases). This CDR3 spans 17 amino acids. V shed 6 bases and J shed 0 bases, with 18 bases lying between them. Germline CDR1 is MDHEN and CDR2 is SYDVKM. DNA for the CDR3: TGTGCCAGCAGAAAACTCAACCCTAGCGCCTCCTACAATGAGCAGTTCTTC. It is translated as CASRKLNPSASYNEQFF.

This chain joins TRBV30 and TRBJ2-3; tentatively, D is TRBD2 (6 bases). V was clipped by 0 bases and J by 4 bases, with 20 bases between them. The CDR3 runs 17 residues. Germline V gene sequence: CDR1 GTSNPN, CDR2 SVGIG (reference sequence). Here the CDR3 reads CAWSVPPTWGVADTQYF. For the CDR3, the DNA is TGTGCCTGGAGTGTACCCCCCACGTGGGGGGTAGCAGATACGCAGTATTTT.

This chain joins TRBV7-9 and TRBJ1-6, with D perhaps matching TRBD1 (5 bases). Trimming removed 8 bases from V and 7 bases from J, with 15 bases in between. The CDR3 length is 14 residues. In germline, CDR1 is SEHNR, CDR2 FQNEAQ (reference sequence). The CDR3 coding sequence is TGTGCCAGCTCAAGCGGGGGATGGAATTCACCCCTCCACTTT. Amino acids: CASSSGGWNSPLHF. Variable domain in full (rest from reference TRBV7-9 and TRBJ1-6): DTGVSQNPRHKITKRGQNVTFRCDPISEHNRLYWYRQTLGQGPEFLTYFQNEAQLEKSRLLSDRFSAERPKGSFSTLEIQRTEQGDSAMYLCASSSGGWNSPLHFGNGTRLTVT.